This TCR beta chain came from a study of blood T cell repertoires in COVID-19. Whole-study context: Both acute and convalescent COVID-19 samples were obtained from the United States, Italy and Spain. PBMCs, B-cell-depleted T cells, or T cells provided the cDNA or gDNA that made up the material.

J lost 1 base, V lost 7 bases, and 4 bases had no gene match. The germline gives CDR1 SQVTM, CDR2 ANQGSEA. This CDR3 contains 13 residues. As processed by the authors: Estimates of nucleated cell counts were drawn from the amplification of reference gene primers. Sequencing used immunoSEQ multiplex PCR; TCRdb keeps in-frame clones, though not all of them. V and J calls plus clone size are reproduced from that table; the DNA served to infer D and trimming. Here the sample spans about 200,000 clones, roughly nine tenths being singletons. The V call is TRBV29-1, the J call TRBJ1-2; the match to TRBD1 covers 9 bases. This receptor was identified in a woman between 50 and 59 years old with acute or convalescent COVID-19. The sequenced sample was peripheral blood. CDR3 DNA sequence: TGCAGCGCCAGGGACAGGGATAACTATGGCTACACCTTC. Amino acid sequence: CSARDRDNYGYTF.